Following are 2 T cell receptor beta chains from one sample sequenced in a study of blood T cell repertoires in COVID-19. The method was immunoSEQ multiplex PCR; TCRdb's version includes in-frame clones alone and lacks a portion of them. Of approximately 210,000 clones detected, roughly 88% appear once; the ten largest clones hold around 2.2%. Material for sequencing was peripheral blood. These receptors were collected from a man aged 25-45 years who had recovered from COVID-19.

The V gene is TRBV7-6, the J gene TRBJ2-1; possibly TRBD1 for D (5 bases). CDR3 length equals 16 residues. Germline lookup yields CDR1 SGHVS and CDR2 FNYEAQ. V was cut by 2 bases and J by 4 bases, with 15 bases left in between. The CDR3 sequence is CASSLLVGPQYNEQFF. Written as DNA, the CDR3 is TGTGCCAGCAGCTTATTGGTGGGGCCCCAGTACAATGAGCAGTTCTTC.

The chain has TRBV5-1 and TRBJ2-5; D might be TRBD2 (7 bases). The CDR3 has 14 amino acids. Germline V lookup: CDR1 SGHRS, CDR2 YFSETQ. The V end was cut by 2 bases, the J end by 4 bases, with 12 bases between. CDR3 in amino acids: CASSFEGGIETQYF. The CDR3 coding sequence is TGCGCCAGCAGCTTTGAGGGGGGGATAGAGACCCAGTACTTC.